This TCR beta chain was identified in a study of patients with pleural tuberculosis. TCRdb passed the reads through MiXCR, listing each CDR3 protein once. In the table there are about 29,000 distinct CDR3 sequences, roughly 18% of which are singletons. Between the trimmed V and J ends, which lost 0 bases and 2 bases, there was a span of 9 bases. Germline CDR1 is DFQATT and CDR2 is SNEGSKA (reference sequence). This CDR3 region has 14 residues. By share, this clonotype counts as medium-sized. The TCR sequence derives from a human donor with pleural tuberculosis. The sample comprised peripheral blood. The rearrangement joins TRBV20-1 to TRBJ2-3, with D perhaps matching TRBD1 (6 bases). The CDR3 is CSARESGATDTQYF. The DNA of the CDR3 is TGCAGTGCTAGAGAATCAGGGGCCACAGATACGCAGTATTTT.